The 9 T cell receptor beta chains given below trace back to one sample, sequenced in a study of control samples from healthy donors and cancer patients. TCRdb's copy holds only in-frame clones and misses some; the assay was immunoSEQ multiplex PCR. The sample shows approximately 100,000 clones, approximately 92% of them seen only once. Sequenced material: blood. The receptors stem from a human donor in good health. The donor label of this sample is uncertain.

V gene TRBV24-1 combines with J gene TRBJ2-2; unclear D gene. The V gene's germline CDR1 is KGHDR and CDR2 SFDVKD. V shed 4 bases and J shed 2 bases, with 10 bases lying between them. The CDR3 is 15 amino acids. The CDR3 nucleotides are TGTGCCACCAGTGACACCCGACACAACACCGGGGAGCTGTTTTTT. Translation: CATSDTRHNTGELFF.

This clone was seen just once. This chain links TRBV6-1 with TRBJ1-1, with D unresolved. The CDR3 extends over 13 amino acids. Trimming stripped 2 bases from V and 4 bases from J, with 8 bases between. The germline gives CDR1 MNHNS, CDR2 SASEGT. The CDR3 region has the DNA TGTGCCAGCAGTGAATGGGTGGGCACTGAAGCTTTCTTT. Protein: CASSEWVGTEAFF.

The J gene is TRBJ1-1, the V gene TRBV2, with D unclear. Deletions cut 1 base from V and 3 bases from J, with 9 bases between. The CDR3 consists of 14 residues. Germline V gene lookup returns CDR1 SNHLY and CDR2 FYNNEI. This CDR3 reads CASSEENDYTEAFF. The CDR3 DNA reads TGTGCCAGCAGTGAAGAGAACGACTACACTGAAGCTTTCTTT.

In nucleotides, the CDR3 is TGTGCCAGCAGTGAATTGTTGGAGCAGTACTTC. Encoded protein: CASSELLEQYF. The chain joins TRBV25-1 to TRBJ2-7; D is unresolved. Looked up from germline, CDR1 is MGHDK and CDR2 is SYGVNS. The CDR3 totals 11 residues. The V gene lost 1 base and the J gene lost 7 bases, with 5 bases spanning the gap.

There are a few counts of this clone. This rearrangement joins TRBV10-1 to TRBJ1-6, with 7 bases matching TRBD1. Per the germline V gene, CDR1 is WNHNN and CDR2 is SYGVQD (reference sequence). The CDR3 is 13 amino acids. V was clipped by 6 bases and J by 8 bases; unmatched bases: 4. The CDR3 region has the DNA TGCGCCAGCAGGGAGGGGGCCGATTCACCCCTCCACTTT. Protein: CASREGADSPLHF.

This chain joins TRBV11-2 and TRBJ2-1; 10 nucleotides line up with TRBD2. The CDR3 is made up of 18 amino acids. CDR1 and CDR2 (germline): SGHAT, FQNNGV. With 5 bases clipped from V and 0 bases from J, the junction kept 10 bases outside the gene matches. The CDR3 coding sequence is TGTGCCAGCAGCCATCACCTAGCGGGGGCCCCCTCCTACAATGAGCAGTTCTTC. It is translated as CASSHHLAGAPSYNEQFF.

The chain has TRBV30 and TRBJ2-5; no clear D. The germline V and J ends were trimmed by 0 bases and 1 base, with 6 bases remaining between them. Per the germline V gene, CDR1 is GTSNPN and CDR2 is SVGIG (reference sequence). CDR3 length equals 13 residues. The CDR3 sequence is CAWSVRSQETQYF. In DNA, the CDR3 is TGTGCCTGGAGTGTACGCAGCCAAGAGACCCAGTACTTC.

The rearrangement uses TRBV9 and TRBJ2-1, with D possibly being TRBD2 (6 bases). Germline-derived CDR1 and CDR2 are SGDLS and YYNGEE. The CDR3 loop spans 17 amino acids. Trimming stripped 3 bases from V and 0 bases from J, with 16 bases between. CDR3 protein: CASSGSGGLGSYNEQFF. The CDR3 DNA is TGTGCCAGCAGCGGGTCCGGGGGTTTGGGCTCCTACAATGAGCAGTTCTTC.

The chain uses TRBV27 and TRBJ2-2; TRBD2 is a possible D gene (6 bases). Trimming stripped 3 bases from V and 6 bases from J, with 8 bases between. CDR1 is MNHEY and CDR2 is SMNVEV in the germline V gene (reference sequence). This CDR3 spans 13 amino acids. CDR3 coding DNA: TGTGCCAGCAGTTTCGGAGGGGCCGGGGAGCTGTTTTTT. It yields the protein CASSFGGAGELFF.